A selection of T cell receptor beta chains follows, all from one sample in a study of blood T cell repertoires in COVID-19. Some clones are missing from TCRdb's copy, which holds only in-frame ones; the method was immunoSEQ multiplex PCR. The data show fewer than 130,000 clones, with around 91% seen just once and 32% held by the top ten. Material for sequencing was peripheral blood. The receptors come from an elderly woman with acute or convalescent COVID-19. Both conserved end residues are part of each CDR3. D genes are given only for firm matches. The size of a clone is reported for some rows only, either as once, few or many, or as a class for expanded clones.

J gene: TRBJ1-2; V gene: TRBV27; clone size: -; D gene: TRBD1; CDR3 DNA: TGTGCCAGCAGTAAGGAAACCACGGGACAGGGAGTTTCAAGGGCTAACTATGGCTACACCTTC; CDR3 protein: CASSKETTGQGVSRANYGYTF
J gene: TRBJ2-5; V gene: TRBV7-2; clone size: -; D gene: TRBD2; CDR3 DNA: TGTGCCAGCAGCCTCTCTAGCGGGGATCACGGGGAGACCCAGTACTTC; CDR3 protein: CASSLSSGDHGETQYF
J gene: TRBJ2-5; V gene: TRBV5-1; clone size: -; D gene: -; CDR3 DNA: TGCGCCAGCAGCTTGGTCTCCCACAGCCAAGAGACCCAGTACTTC; CDR3 protein: CASSLVSHSQETQYF
J gene: TRBJ2-5; V gene: TRBV5-6; clone size: -; D gene: TRBD2; CDR3 DNA: TGTGCCAGCAGCTTGGTAGCGGGGGGGCCCAAGTACTTC; CDR3 protein: CASSLVAGGPKYF
J gene: TRBJ2-7; V gene: TRBV15; clone size: -; D gene: -; CDR3 DNA: TGTGCCACCAGCAGAGTACGGGGGGCAGGGAACTCCTACGAGCAGTACTTC; CDR3 protein: CATSRVRGAGNSYEQYF
J gene: TRBJ2-7; V gene: TRBV5-1; clone size: few; D gene: -; CDR3 DNA: TGCGCCAGCAGCTTGGCCGGCGGCGAGCAGTACTTC; CDR3 protein: CASSLAGGEQYF
J gene: TRBJ1-4; V gene: TRBV7-9; clone size: few; D gene: TRBD1; CDR3 DNA: TGTGCCAGCAGCGGCACAGGGGTGGGTGAAAAACTGTTTTTT; CDR3 protein: CASSGTGVGEKLFF
J gene: TRBJ2-7; V gene: TRBV29-1; clone size: -; D gene: TRBD1; CDR3 DNA: TGCAGCGTAACAGCCTTCTCCGGGACAGGATCCTACGAGCAGTACTTC; CDR3 protein: CSVTAFSGTGSYEQYF
J gene: TRBJ2-5; V gene: TRBV7-9; clone size: -; D gene: -; CDR3 DNA: TGTGCCAGCAGCTTGGACACCCAAGAGACCCAGTACTTC; CDR3 protein: CASSLDTQETQYF
J gene: TRBJ1-5; V gene: TRBV7-2; clone size: -; D gene: -; CDR3 DNA: TGTGCTCTCTTTGCGGCGGACAGAGTCAGCAATCAGCCCCAGCATTTT; CDR3 protein: CALFAADRVSNQPQHF
J gene: TRBJ2-3; V gene: TRBV5-4; clone size: -; D gene: -; CDR3 DNA: TGTGCCAGCAGCTTATCTCAGTTGGCAGATACGCAGTATTTT; CDR3 protein: CASSLSQLADTQYF
J gene: TRBJ2-1; V gene: TRBV10-3; clone size: -; D gene: -; CDR3 DNA: TGTGCCATCAGTGAGTCTGGGCAGGGGTACAATGAGCAGTTCTTC; CDR3 protein: CAISESGQGYNEQFF
J gene: TRBJ2-5; V gene: TRBV5-6; clone size: -; D gene: TRBD2; CDR3 DNA: TGTGCCAGCAGCTTGGCTCTAGCGGGGGTTGAGACCCAGTACTTC; CDR3 protein: CASSLALAGVETQYF
J gene: TRBJ2-5; V gene: TRBV5-4; clone size: -; D gene: TRBD2; CDR3 DNA: TGTGCCAGCAGCTCCGGGACTAGCGGGGGCTACCAAGAGACCCAGTACTTC; CDR3 protein: CASSSGTSGGYQETQYF
J gene: TRBJ2-3; V gene: TRBV10-1; clone size: -; D gene: TRBD1; CDR3 DNA: TGCGCCAGCAGTGACCGGACAGGGACGGGAGCAGATACGCAGTATTTT; CDR3 protein: CASSDRTGTGADTQYF
J gene: TRBJ2-7; V gene: TRBV12-3/TRBV12-4; clone size: few; D gene: TRBD1; CDR3 DNA: TGTGCCAGCAGTTTATCAGGGGGCGAGCAGTACTTC; CDR3 protein: CASSLSGGEQYF
J gene: TRBJ2-5; V gene: TRBV28; clone size: -; D gene: TRBD2; CDR3 DNA: TGTGCCAGCAGTTTGACTAGCGGGGGTGGCGAGACCCAGTACTTC; CDR3 protein: CASSLTSGGGETQYF
J gene: TRBJ2-1; V gene: TRBV18; clone size: -; D gene: TRBD1; CDR3 DNA: TGTGCCAGCTCATCCCGACAGGGGGCCTACAATGAGCAGTTCTTC; CDR3 protein: CASSSRQGAYNEQFF
J gene: TRBJ2-1; V gene: TRBV6-2/TRBV6-3; clone size: once; D gene: TRBD1; CDR3 DNA: TGTGCCAGCAGTTCGGGACAGGGGAGAAGGGGGTACAATGAGCAGTTCTTC; CDR3 protein: CASSSGQGRRGYNEQFF
J gene: TRBJ2-3; V gene: TRBV7-9; clone size: -; D gene: -; CDR3 DNA: TGTGCCAGCAGCCGGAGGCCGGGGGATGGGACAGATACGCAGTATTTT; CDR3 protein: CASSRRPGDGTDTQYF
J gene: TRBJ2-3; V gene: TRBV3-1/TRBV3-2; clone size: few; D gene: -; CDR3 DNA: TGTGCCAGCCCTAGTTCAGATACGCAGTATTTT; CDR3 protein: CASPSSDTQYF
J gene: TRBJ1-4; V gene: TRBV19; clone size: -; D gene: TRBD1; CDR3 DNA: TGTGCCAGTGCTCAGGGGGCGCGTGAAAAACTGTTTTTT; CDR3 protein: CASAQGAREKLFF
J gene: TRBJ1-5; V gene: TRBV30; clone size: -; D gene: -; CDR3 DNA: TGTGCCTGGAGTAACACCGGATCGGGGGGCCCGGGGAACAATCAGCCCCAGCATTTT; CDR3 protein: CAWSNTGSGGPGNNQPQHF
J gene: TRBJ1-2; V gene: TRBV30; clone size: -; D gene: TRBD1; CDR3 DNA: TGTGCCTGGACCGGACAGGGGGAAGGCTACACCTTC; CDR3 protein: CAWTGQGEGYTF
J gene: TRBJ2-2; V gene: TRBV25-1; clone size: -; D gene: -; CDR3 DNA: TGTGCCAGCAGTGAGGAGGTCGCGAACACCGGGGAGCTGTTTTTT; CDR3 protein: CASSEEVANTGELFF
J gene: TRBJ1-1; V gene: TRBV3-1/TRBV3-2; clone size: -; D gene: -; CDR3 DNA: TGTGCCAGCCTCGGGGACACTGAAGCTTTCTTT; CDR3 protein: CASLGDTEAFF
J gene: TRBJ2-1; V gene: TRBV5-1; clone size: once; D gene: TRBD2; CDR3 DNA: TGCGCCAGCAGCTTGGGGCTAGCGGGTTGGACGCAGTTCTTC; CDR3 protein: CASSLGLAGWTQFF
J gene: TRBJ2-3; V gene: TRBV4-3; clone size: -; D gene: -; CDR3 DNA: TGCGCCAGCAGCCAAGATCCTGTTCGGGGTTCTTGGACAGATACGCAGTATTTT; CDR3 protein: CASSQDPVRGSWTDTQYF